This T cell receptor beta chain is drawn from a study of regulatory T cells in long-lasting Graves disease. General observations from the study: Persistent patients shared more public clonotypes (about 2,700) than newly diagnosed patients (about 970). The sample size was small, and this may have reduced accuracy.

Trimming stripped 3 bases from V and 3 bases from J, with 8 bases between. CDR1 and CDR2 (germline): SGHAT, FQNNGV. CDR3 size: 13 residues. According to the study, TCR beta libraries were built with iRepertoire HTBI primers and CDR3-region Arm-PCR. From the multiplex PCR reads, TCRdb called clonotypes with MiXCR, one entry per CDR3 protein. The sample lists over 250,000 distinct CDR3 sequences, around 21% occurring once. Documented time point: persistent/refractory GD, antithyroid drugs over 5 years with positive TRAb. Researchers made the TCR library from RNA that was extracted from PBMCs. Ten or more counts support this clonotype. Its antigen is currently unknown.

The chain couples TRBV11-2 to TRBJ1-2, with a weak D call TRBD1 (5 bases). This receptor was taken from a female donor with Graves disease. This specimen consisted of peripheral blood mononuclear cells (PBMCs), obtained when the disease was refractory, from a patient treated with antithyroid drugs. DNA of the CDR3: TGTGCCAGCAGCTTCGGGACGGACTATGGCTACACCTTC. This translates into CASSFGTDYGYTF.